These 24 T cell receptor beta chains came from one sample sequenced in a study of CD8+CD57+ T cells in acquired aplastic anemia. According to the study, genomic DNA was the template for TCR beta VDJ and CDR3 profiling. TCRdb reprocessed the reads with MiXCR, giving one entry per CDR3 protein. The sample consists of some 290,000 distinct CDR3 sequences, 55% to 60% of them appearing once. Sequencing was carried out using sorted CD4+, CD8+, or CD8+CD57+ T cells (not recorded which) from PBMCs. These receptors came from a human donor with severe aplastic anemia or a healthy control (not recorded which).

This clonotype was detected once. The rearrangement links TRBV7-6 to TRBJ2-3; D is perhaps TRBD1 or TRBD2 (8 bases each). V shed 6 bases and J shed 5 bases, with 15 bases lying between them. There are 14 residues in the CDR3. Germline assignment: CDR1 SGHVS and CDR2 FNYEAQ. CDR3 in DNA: TGTGCCAGCAGATATAGCGGGACAGGAGATACGCAGTATTTT. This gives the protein CASRYSGTGDTQYF.

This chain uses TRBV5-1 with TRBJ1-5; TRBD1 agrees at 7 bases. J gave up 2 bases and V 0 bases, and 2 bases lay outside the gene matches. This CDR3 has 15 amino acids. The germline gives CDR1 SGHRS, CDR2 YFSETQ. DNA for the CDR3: TGCGCCAGCAGCTTGGAGGGGGCGGGCAATCAGCCCCAGCATTTT. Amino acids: CASSLEGAGNQPQHF.

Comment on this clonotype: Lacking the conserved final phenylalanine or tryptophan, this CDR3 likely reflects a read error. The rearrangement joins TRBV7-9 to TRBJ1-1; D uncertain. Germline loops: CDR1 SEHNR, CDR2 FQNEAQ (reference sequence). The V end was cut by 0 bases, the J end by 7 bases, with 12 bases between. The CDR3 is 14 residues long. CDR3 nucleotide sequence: TGTGCCAGCAGCTTAGCAGCGCGGAAGATTGAAGCTTTCTCT. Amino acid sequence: CASSLAARKIEAFS.

The CDR3 coding sequence is TGTGCCAGCAGTTTGGGTTCTGGGACTGGCTACACCTTC. Translation: CASSLGSGTGYTF. The chain recombines TRBV12-3 or TRBV12-4 with TRBJ1-2; weak D call: TRBD1 (5 bases). The CDR3 spans 13 residues. V lost 3 bases to trimming and J lost 7 bases, with 12 bases between them.

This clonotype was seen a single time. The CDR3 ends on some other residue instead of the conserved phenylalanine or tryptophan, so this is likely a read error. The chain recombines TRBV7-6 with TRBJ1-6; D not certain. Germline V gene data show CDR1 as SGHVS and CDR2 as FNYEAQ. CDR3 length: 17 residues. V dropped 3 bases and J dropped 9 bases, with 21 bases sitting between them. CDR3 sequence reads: CASSFPLPIRTGSPLHS. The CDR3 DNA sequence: TGTGCCAGCAGCTTCCCCCTCCCAATAAGGACTGGTTCACCCCTCCACTCT.

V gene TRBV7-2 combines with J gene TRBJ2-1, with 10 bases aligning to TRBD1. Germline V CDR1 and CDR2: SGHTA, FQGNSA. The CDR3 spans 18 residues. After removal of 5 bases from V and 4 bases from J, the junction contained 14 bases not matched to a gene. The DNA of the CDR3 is TGTGCCAGCAGCGGAAATCTTCGAGGACAGGGGGGATACAATGAGCAGTTCTTC. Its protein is CASSGNLRGQGGYNEQFF. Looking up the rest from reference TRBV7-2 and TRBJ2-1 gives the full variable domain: GAGVSQSPSNKVTEKGKDVELRCDPISGHTALYWYRQSLGQGLEFLIYFQGNSAPDKSGLPSDRFSAERTGGSVSTLTIQRTQQEDSAVYLCASSGNLRGQGGYNEQFFGPGTRLTVL.

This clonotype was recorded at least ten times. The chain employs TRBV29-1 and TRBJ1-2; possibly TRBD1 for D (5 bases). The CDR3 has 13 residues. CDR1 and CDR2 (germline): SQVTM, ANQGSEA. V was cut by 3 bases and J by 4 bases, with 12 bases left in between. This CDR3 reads CSVDQGWGYGYTF. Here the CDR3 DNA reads TGCAGCGTTGACCAGGGCTGGGGCTATGGCTACACCTTC.

The DNA of the CDR3 is TGCAGTGCTACAGGACAGGGAGGGGGGTTGGGCTACACCTTC. Translating it yields CSATGQGGGLGYTF. V is TRBV20-1 and J is TRBJ1-2; 8 nucleotides agree with TRBD1. Germline V gene data show CDR1 as DFQATT and CDR2 as SNEGSKA (reference sequence). J gave up 8 bases and V 4 bases, and 12 bases lay outside the gene matches. The CDR3 sequence is 14 residues long.

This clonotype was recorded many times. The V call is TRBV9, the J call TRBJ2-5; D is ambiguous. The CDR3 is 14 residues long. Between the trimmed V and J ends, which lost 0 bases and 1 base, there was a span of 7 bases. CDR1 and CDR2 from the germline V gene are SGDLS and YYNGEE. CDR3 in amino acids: CASSVDGSQETQYF. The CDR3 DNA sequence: TGTGCCAGCAGCGTAGATGGTAGCCAAGAGACCCAGTACTTC.

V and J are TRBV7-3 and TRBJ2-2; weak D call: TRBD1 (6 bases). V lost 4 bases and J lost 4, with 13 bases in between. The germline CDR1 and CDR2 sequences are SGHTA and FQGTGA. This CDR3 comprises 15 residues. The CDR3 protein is CASSSSTGPTGELFF. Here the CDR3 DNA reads TGTGCCAGCAGCTCTTCCACAGGGCCCACCGGGGAGCTGTTTTTT.

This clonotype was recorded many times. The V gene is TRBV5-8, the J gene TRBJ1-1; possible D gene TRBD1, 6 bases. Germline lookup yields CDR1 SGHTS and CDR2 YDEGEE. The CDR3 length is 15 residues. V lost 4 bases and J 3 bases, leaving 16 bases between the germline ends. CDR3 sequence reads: CASSPRQDRDTEAFF. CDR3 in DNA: TGTGCCAGCAGCCCGCGACAGGACCGGGACACTGAAGCTTTCTTT.

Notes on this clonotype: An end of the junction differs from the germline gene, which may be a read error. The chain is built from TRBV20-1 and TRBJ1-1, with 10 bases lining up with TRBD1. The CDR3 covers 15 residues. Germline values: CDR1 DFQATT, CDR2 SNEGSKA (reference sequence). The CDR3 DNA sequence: TGCGGTGCTAGCGAGGGGACAGGGGCAGGCACTGAAGCTTTCTTT. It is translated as CGASEGTGAGTEAFF.

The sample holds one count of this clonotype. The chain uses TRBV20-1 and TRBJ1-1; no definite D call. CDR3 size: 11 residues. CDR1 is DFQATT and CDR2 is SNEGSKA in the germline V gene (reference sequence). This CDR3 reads CTGRTPTEAFF. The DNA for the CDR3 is TGCACTGGAAGGACCCCCACTGAAGCTTTCTTT.

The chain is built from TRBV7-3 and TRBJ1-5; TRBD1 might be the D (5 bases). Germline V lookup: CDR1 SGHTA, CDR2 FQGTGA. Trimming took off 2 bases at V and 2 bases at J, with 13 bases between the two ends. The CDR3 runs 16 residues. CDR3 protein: CASSLFGGTGNQPQHF. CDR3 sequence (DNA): TGTGCCAGCAGCTTATTTGGGGGTACAGGCAATCAGCCCCAGCATTTT.

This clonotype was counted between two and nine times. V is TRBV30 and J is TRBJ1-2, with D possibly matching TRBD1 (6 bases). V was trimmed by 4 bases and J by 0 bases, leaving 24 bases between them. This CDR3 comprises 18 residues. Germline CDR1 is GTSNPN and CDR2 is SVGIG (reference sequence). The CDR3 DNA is TGTGCCTGGACACCTCCGTGGGACACTTTTTTTACTAACTATGGCTACACCTTC. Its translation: CAWTPPWDTFFTNYGYTF.

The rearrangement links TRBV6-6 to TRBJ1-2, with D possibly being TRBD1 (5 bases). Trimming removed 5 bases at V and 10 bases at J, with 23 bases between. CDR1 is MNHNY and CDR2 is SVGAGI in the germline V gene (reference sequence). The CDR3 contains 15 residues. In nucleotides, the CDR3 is TGTGCCAGCAGTCAAACCCCGGGACTAGCGGGGCACTACACCTTC. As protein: CASSQTPGLAGHYTF.

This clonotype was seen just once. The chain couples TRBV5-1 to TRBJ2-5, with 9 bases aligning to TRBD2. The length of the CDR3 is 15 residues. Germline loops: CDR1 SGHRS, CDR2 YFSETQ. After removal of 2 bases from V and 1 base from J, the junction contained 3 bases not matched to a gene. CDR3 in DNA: TGCGCCAGCAGCTTAGGTAGCGGGGGCCAAGAGACCCAGTACTTC. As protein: CASSLGSGGQETQYF.

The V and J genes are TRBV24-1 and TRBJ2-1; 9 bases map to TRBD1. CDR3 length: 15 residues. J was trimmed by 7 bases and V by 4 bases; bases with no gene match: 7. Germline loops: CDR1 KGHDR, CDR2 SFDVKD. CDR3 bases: TGTGCCACCAGTGACACTACCGGGACAGGGAATGAGCAGTTCTTC. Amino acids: CATSDTTGTGNEQFF.

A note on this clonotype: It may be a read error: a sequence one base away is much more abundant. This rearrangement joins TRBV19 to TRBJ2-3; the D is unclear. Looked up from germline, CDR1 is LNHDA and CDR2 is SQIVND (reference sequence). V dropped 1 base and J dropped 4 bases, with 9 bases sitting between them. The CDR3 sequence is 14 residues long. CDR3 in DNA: TGTGCCAGTAGTATAGCTAGTATCGCAGATACGCAGTATTTT. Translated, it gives CASSIASIADTQYF.

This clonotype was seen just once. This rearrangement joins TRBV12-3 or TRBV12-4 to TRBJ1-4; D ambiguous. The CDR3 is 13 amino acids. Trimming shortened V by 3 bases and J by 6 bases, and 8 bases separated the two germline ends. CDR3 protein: CASSLMRDEKLFF. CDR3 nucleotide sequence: TGTGCCAGCAGTTTGATGAGGGATGAAAAACTGTTTTTT.

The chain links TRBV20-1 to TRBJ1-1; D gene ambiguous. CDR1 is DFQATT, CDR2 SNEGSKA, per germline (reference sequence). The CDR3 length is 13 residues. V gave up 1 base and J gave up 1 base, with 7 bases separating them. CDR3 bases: TGCAGTGCTAGAGCCGATACGAACACTGAAGCTTTCTTT. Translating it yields CSARADTNTEAFF.

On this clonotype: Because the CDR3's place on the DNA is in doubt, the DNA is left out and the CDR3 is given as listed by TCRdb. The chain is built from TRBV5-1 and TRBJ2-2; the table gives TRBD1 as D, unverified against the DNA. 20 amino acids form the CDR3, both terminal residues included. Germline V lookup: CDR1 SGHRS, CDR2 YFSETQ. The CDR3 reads CASSGSYEQYFGPGTGELFF.

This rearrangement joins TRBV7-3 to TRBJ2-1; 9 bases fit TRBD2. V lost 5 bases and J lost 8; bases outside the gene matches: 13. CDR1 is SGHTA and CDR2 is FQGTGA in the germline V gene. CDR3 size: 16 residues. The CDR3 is CASSEGGAGGLDEQFF. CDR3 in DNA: TGTGCCAGCAGCGAGGGCGGTGCGGGGGGGCTGGATGAGCAGTTCTTC. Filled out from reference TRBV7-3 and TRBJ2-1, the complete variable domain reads GAGVSQTPSNKVTEKGKYVELRCDPISGHTALYWYRQSLGQGPEFLIYFQGTGAADDSGLPNDRFFAVRPEGSVSTLKIQRTERGDSAVYLCASSEGGAGGLDEQFFGPGTRLTVL.

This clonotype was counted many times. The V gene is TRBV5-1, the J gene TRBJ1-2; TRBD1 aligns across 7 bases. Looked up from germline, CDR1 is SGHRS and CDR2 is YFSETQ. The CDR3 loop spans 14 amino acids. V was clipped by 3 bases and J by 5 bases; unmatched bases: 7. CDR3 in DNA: TGCGCCAGCAGCTCGGACAGGAGCTTATATGGCTACACCTTC. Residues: CASSSDRSLYGYTF.